What follows are 17 T cell receptor beta chains derived from one specimen sequenced in a study of human T cells and chemical hapten exposure. Time point noted: pre-sensitization, week 0. Treatment defined: therapeutic diphenylcyclopropenone sensitization with weekly scalp DPC. MiXCR, run by TCRdb on the RACE reads, gives a single entry per CDR3 protein. The sample lists around 92,000 distinct CDR3 sequences, less than 14% occurring once. The sample was whole blood, taken in connection with sensitization to the hapten diphenylcyclopropenone (DPC). The origin of the receptors is a woman aged 55-69 years with alopecia areata. Some clones in this sample may be carry-over from other donors' samples.

Comment on this clonotype: A much bigger clone sits one base away, suggesting this may be a read error. V usage is TRBV6-5 and J usage is TRBJ1-1; the D is unclear. Per the germline V gene, CDR1 is MNHEY and CDR2 is SVGAGI. This CDR3 contains 14 residues. CDR3 coding DNA: TGTGCCTGCAGTTATCGGCCGGTGAACACTGAAGCTTTCTTT. This sequence encodes CACSYRPVNTEAFF.

This clonotype was counted at least ten times. This chain links TRBV10-3 with TRBJ2-1; 11 nucleotides line up with TRBD1. The CDR3 runs 16 residues. The germline V gene encodes CDR1 ENHRY and CDR2 SYGVKD. J lost 3 bases, V lost 6 bases, and 7 bases had no gene match. Written as DNA, the CDR3 is TGTGCCATCAGATCTGGGACAGGGGGTAACTACAATGAGCAGTTCTTC. Amino acids: CAIRSGTGGNYNEQFF.

This chain links TRBV12-3 or TRBV12-4 with TRBJ2-7; 11 nucleotides match TRBD1. V shed 3 bases and J 5 bases; nucleotides not matched to a gene: 9. This CDR3 comprises 16 residues. The DNA for the CDR3 is TGTGCCAGCAGTTTTGGGGGGACAGGGGGAGACCACGAGCAGTACTTC. Encoded protein: CASSFGGTGGDHEQYF.

This clonotype has a count of ten or more. The J gene is TRBJ2-5, the V gene TRBV2; D not resolved. CDR1 is SNHLY and CDR2 is FYNNEI in the germline V gene. V was cut by 6 bases and J by 6 bases, with 14 bases left in between. This CDR3 region has 13 residues. The CDR3 nucleotides read TGTGCCAGCAGCCACGACGGAGAGAAGACCCAGTACTTC. It codes for CASSHDGEKTQYF.

This clonotype occurred many times. At one of its ends the junction is not consistent with the germline gene, which may arise from a read error. The J gene is TRBJ2-7, the V gene TRBV7-9; weak D call: TRBD1 (6 bases). The CDR3 is 13 amino acids. Germline V lookup: CDR1 SEHNR, CDR2 FQNEAQ (reference sequence). The CDR3 region has the DNA TGTGCCAGCAGCTTAGGGGGGCAGGGGTCTTGGAACTTC. Translation gives CASSLGGQGSWNF.

This clonotype was picked up a small number of times. The chain uses TRBV2 and TRBJ2-2; weak D call: TRBD1 (5 bases). V was shortened by 3 bases and J by 1 base, with 6 bases between the two germline ends. The CDR3 is 14 amino acids. Germline values: CDR1 SNHLY, CDR2 FYNNEI. CDR3 nucleotides: TGTGCCAGCAGTGATCAGGGGAACACCGGGGAGCTGTTTTTT. It codes for CASSDQGNTGELFF. Full variable domain (outside the CDR3, taken from reference TRBV2 and TRBJ2-2): EPEVTQTPSHQVTQMGQEVILRCVPISNHLYFYWYRQILGQKVEFLVSFYNNEISEKSEIFDDQFSVERPDGSNFTLKIRSTKLEDSAMYFCASSDQGNTGELFFGEGSRLTVL.

Regarding this clonotype: This clone may be a read error of a much larger clone one base away. The chain links TRBV11-2 to TRBJ1-4; D gene ambiguous. From germline, CDR1 is SGHAT and CDR2 FQNNGV. CDR3 length equals 13 residues. V lost 5 bases, J lost 5 bases, and 9 bases lay in between. CDR3 region: CASSRSVNEKLFF. In nucleotides, the CDR3 is TGTGCCAGCAGCCGCTCAGTGAATGAAAAACTGTTTTTT.

The sample holds a few counts of this clonotype. The gene calls are TRBV7-9 and TRBJ2-3; D not certain. CDR3 length equals 11 residues. V was cut by 8 bases and J by 4 bases, with 7 bases left in between. Germline-derived CDR1 and CDR2 are SEHNR and FQNEAQ (reference sequence). The CDR3: CASRWADTQYF. Here the CDR3 DNA reads TGTGCCAGCCGCTGGGCAGATACGCAGTATTTT.

This clonotype was seen many times. This chain uses TRBV15 with TRBJ1-4; D call uncertain. Trimming pared 0 bases from V and 8 bases from J, leaving 7 bases between. This CDR3 has 13 amino acids. The germline gives CDR1 LNHNV, CDR2 YYDKDF (reference sequence). DNA of the CDR3: TGTGCCACCAGCAGAGATAGAAGGGAAAAACTGTTTTTT. Encoded protein: CATSRDRREKLFF.

The table lists this clonotype with many counts. This rearrangement joins TRBV5-1 to TRBJ1-2; D remains unclear. V was trimmed by 0 bases and J by 4 bases, leaving 10 bases between them. Per the germline V gene, CDR1 is SGHRS and CDR2 is YFSETQ. CDR3 size: 14 residues. The chain's CDR3 is CASSLEGIIYGYTF. CDR3 bases: TGCGCCAGCAGCTTGGAGGGTATAATCTATGGCTACACCTTC.

The chain couples TRBV5-1 to TRBJ2-3; weak D call: TRBD1 (5 bases). Germline V gives CDR1 SGHRS, CDR2 YFSETQ. The CDR3 consists of 13 residues. Trimming left V 7 bases short and J 2 bases short, with 11 bases between. CDR3 sequence reads: CASRDSNTDTQYF. CDR3 DNA: TGCGCCAGCCGTGACAGCAACACAGATACGCAGTATTTT.

This clonotype was found a few times. The V gene is TRBV11-2, the J gene TRBJ2-3; 7 positions agree with TRBD1. CDR1 is SGHAT and CDR2 is FQNNGV in the germline V gene. Trimming cost V 3 bases and J 0 bases; bases outside gene matches: 6. The CDR3 totals 16 residues. CDR3 nucleotide sequence: TGTGCCAGCAGCTTGCCCCGGGACAGAAGCACAGATACGCAGTATTTT. It is translated as CASSLPRDRSTDTQYF.

In its sample, this clonotype was seen many times. The chain links TRBV9 to TRBJ2-3; 8 nucleotides line up with TRBD2. J lost 0 bases, V lost 0 bases, and 6 bases had no gene match. The CDR3 spans 17 residues. The V gene's germline CDR1 is SGDLS and CDR2 YYNGEE. In nucleotides, the CDR3 is TGTGCCAGCAGCGTAGGGCTAGCGGGCTCTAGCACAGATACGCAGTATTTT. Protein product: CASSVGLAGSSTDTQYF.

The chain has TRBV11-2 and TRBJ2-1, with TRBD1 as a possible D gene (6 bases). Trimming pared 3 bases from V and 10 bases from J, leaving 16 bases between. This CDR3 region has 14 residues. The germline CDR1 and CDR2 sequences are SGHAT and FQNNGV. The DNA for the CDR3 is TGTGCCAGCAGCTTCCTAACAGGGCCCCGGGAGCAGTTCTTC. Encoded protein: CASSFLTGPREQFF.

This clonotype has more than one count but fewer than ten. The chain couples TRBV9 to TRBJ1-6; the match to TRBD1 covers 7 bases. The CDR3 consists of 14 residues. The germline V gene has CDR1 SGDLS and CDR2 YYNGEE. V lost 0 bases, J lost 10 bases, and 4 bases stayed unmatched. The CDR3 DNA reads as TGTGCCAGCAGCGTAGGACAGGGAGGATCACCCCTCCACTTT. Translating gives CASSVGQGGSPLHF.

This clonotype has ten or more counts. The rearrangement links TRBV24-1 to TRBJ2-3; D might be TRBD1 or TRBD2, each matching 7 bases. The CDR3 consists of 13 residues. V lost 9 bases and J lost 5, with 14 bases in between. The germline CDR1 and CDR2 sequences are KGHDR and SFDVKD. The CDR3 region has the DNA TGTGCCACCGAAGGGGGGGACAGAGATACGCAGTATTTT. It is translated as CATEGGDRDTQYF.

The rearrangement uses TRBV5-4 and TRBJ1-2; TRBD1 aligns across 10 bases. The CDR3 consists of 16 residues. Germline V gene lookup returns CDR1 SGHNT and CDR2 YYREEE (reference sequence). The J segment lost 3 bases and the V segment lost 4 bases, leaving 9 bases of the junction unmatched. The CDR3 DNA sequence: TGTGCCAGCAGCCCCGATCCGGGACAGGGGTACTATGGCTACACCTTC. It encodes CASSPDPGQGYYGYTF. The full variable domain, in which reference TRBV5-4 and TRBJ1-2 provide the parts outside the CDR3, is ETGVTQSPTHLIKTRGQQVTLRCSSQSGHNTVSWYQQALGQGPQFIFQYYREEENGRGNFPPRFSGLQFPNYSSELNVNALELDDSALYLCASSPDPGQGYYGYTFGSGTRLTVV.